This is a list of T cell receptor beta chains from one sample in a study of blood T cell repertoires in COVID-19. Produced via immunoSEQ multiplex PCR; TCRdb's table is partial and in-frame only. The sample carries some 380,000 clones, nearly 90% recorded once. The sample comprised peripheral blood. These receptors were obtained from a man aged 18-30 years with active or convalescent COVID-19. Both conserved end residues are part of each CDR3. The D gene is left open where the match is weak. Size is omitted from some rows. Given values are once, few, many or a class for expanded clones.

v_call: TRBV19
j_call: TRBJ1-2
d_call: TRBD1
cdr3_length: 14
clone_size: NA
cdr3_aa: CASSPRTGITGYTF
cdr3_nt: TGTGCCAGTAGTCCCCGGACAGGGATTACTGGCTACACCTTC

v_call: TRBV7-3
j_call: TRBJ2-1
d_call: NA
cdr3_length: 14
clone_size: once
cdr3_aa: CASSLSGSYNEQFF
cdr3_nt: TGTGCCAGCAGCTTAAGCGGCTCCTACAATGAGCAGTTCTTC

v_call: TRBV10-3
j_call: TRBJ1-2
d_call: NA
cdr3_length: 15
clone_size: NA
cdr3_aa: CAISDPGRTDYGYTF
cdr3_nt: TGTGCCATCAGTGACCCCGGACGGACAGACTATGGCTACACCTTC

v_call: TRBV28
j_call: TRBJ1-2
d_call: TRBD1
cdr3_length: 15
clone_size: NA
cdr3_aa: CASSPPGTGHYGYTF
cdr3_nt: TGTGCCAGCAGCCCGCCCGGGACAGGCCACTATGGCTACACCTTC

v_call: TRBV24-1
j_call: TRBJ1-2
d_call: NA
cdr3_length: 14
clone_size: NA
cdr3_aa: CATSGIREEQGYTF
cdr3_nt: TGTGCCACCAGTGGGATCAGGGAGGAGCAGGGCTACACCTTC

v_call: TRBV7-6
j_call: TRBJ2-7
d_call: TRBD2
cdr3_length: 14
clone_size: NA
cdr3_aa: CASSLGGGLYEQYF
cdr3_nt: TGTGCCAGCAGCTTAGGGGGAGGGCTCTACGAGCAGTACTTC

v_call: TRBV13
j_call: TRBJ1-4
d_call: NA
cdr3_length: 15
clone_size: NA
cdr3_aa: CASSLGLQGGEKLFF
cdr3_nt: TGTGCCAGCAGCTTAGGTTTACAGGGTGGTGAAAAACTGTTTTTT

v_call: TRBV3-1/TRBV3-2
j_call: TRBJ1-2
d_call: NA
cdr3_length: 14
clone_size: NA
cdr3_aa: CASSRLGEDGGYTF
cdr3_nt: TGTGCCAGCAGCCGGCTCGGGGAGGATGGGGGCTACACCTTC

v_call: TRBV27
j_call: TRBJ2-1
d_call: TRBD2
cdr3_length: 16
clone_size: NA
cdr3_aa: CASSLAAGGYNNEQFF
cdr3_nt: TGTGCCAGCAGTTTGGCGGCGGGAGGGTACAACAATGAGCAGTTCTTC

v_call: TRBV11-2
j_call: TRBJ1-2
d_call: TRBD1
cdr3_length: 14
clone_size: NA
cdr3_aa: CASSPSLDRGGYTF
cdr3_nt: TGTGCCAGCAGCCCATCTTTGGACAGGGGCGGCTACACCTTC

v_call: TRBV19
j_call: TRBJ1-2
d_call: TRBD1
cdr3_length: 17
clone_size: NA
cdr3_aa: CASSMLRGQDSNYGYTF
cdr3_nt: TGTGCCAGTAGTATGCTCAGAGGACAGGATTCTAACTATGGCTACACCTTC

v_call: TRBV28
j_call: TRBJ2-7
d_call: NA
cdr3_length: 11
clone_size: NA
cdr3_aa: CNFAGSYEQYF
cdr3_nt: TGTAACTTTGCGGGTTCCTACGAGCAGTACTTC

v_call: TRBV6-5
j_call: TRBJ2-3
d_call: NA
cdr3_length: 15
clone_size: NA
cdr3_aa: CASTPKLAASDTQYF
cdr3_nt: TGTGCCAGCACCCCCAAGTTGGCGGCCTCGGATACGCAGTATTTT

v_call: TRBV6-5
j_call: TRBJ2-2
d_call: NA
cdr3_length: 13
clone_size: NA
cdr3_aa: CASSFSYLGELFF
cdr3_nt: TGTGCCAGCAGTTTTTCCTACTTGGGGGAGCTGTTTTTT

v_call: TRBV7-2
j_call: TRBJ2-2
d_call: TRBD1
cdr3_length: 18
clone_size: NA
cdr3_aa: CASSLASTGDLNTGELFF
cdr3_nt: TGTGCCAGCAGCTTAGCATCTACAGGGGACCTCAACACCGGGGAGCTGTTTTTT

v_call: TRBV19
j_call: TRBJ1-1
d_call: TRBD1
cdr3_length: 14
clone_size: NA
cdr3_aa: CASSIAQGATEAFF
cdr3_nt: TGTGCCAGTAGTATAGCTCAGGGGGCGACTGAAGCTTTCTTT

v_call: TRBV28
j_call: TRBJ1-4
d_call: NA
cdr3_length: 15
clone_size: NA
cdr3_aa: CASSPATGPREKLFF
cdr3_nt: TGTGCCAGCAGCCCAGCGACGGGTCCCCGGGAAAAACTGTTTTTT

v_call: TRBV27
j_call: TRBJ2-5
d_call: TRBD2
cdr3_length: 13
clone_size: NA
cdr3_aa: CASRGTIKETQYF
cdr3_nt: TGTGCCAGCAGGGGGACTATTAAAGAGACCCAGTACTTC

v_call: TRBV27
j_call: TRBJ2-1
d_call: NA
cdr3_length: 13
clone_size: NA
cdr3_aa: CASSLLGVNEQFF
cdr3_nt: TGTGCCAGCAGTTTATTAGGGGTCAATGAGCAGTTCTTC

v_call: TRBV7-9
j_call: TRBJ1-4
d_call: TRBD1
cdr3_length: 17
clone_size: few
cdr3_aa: CASGGITDRTTNEKLFF
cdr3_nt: TGTGCCAGTGGGGGTATTACGGACAGGACAACTAATGAAAAACTGTTTTTT

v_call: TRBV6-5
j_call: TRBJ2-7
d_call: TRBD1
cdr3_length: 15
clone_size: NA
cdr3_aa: CASSTDRTGTYEQYF
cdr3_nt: TGTGCCAGCAGTACGGATAGGACAGGGACCTACGAGCAGTACTTC

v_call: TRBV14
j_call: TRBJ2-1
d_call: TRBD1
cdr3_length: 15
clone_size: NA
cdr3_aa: CASSTRDRVGNEQFF
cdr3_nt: TGTGCCAGCAGCACCCGGGACAGGGTCGGCAATGAGCAGTTCTTC

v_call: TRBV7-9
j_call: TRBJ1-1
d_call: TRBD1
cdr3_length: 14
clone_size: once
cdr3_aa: CASSLQGIDTEAFF
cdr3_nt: TGTGCCAGCAGCCTACAGGGGATAGACACTGAAGCTTTCTTT

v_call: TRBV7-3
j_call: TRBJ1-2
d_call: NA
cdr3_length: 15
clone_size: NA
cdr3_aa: CASSLAVGQGSGYTF
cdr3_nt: TGTGCCAGCAGCTTGGCCGTGGGGCAGGGATCTGGCTACACCTTC

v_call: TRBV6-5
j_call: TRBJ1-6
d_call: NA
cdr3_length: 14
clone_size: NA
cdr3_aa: CASRPQGFDSPLHF
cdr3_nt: TGTGCCAGCAGGCCTCAGGGGTTTGACTCACCCCTCCACTTT

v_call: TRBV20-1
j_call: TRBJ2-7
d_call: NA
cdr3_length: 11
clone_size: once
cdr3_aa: CSATTGLEQYF
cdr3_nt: TGCAGTGCCACTACCGGGTTGGAGCAGTACTTC

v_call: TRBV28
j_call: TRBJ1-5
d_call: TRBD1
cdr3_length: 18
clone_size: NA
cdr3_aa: CASSPSPRQGIGNQPQHF
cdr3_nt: TGTGCCAGCAGCCCATCCCCAAGACAGGGGATCGGCAATCAGCCCCAGCATTTT

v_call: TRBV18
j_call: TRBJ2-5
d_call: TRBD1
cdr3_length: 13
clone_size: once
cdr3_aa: CASSGNRGETQYF
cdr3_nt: TGTGCCAGCTCCGGGAACAGGGGTGAGACCCAGTACTTC

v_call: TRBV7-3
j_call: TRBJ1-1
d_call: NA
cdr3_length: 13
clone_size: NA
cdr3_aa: CASSGGQNTEAFF
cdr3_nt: TGTGCCAGCTCAGGCGGACAGAACACTGAAGCTTTCTTT

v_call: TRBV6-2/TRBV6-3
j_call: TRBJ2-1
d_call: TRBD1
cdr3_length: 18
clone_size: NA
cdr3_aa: CASSYELGTGPSYNEQFF
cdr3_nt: TGTGCCAGCAGTTATGAGCTTGGGACAGGACCCTCCTACAATGAGCAGTTCTTC

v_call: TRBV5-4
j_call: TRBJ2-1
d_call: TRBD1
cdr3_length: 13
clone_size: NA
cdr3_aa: CASSRQGSNEQFF
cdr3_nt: TGTGCCAGCAGCAGACAGGGGAGCAATGAGCAGTTCTTC

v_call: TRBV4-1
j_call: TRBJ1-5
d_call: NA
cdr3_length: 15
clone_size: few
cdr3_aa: CASSQDSGGNQPQHF
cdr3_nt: TGCGCCAGCAGCCAAGATTCGGGTGGCAATCAGCCCCAGCATTTT

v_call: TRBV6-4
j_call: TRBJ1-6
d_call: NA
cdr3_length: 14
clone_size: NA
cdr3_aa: CASSESQGISPLHF
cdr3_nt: TGTGCCAGCAGTGAATCGCAGGGCATTTCACCCCTCCACTTT

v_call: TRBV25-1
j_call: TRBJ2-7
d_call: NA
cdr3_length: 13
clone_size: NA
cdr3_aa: CASSEGQRNEQYF
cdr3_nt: TGTGCCAGCAGTGAAGGTCAGAGGAACGAGCAGTACTTC

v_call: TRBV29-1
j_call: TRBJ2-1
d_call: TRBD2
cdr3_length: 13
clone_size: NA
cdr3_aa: CSVRTSGINEQFF
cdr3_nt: TGCAGCGTTCGGACTAGCGGGATCAATGAGCAGTTCTTC

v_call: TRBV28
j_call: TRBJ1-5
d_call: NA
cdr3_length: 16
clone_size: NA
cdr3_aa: CASSLGPGYSNQPQHF
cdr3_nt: TGTGCCAGCAGTTTAGGGCCAGGCTATAGCAATCAGCCCCAGCATTTT

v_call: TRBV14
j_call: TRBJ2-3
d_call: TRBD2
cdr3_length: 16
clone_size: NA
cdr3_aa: CASSLLAGGLTDTQYF
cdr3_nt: TGTGCCAGCAGCCTTCTAGCGGGGGGGCTCACAGATACGCAGTATTTT

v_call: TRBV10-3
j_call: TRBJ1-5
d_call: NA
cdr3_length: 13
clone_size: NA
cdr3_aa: CAISDGSNQPQHF
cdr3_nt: TGTGCCATCAGCGACGGGAGCAATCAGCCCCAGCATTTT

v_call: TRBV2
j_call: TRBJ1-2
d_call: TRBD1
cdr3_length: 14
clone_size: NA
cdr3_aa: CASQPGQGTYGYTF
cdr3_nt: TGTGCCAGCCAACCGGGACAGGGAACGTATGGCTACACCTTC

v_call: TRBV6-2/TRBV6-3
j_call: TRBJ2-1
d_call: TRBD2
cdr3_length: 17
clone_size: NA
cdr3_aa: CASSHTQLAGASNEQFF
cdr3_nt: TGTGCCAGCAGCCATACCCAACTAGCGGGAGCCAGTAATGAGCAGTTCTTC

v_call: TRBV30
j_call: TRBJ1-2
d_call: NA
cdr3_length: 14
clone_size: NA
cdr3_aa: CAWAPGPGAYGYTF
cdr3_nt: TGTGCCTGGGCCCCCGGGCCAGGGGCGTATGGCTACACCTTC

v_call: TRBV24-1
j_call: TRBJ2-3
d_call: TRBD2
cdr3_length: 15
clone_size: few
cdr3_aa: CATSGSGGASDTQYF
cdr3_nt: TGTGCCACCAGTGGGAGCGGGGGGGCGTCGGATACGCAGTATTTT

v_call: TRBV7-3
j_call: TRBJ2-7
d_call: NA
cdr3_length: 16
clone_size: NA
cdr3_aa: CASSLTSAGRPYEQYF
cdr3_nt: TGTGCCAGCAGCTTAACGTCGGCGGGACGGCCTTACGAGCAGTACTTC

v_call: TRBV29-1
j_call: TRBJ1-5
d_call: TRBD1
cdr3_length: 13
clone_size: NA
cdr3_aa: CSVDQGAGQPQHF
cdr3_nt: TGCAGCGTTGACCAGGGGGCAGGTCAGCCCCAGCATTTT

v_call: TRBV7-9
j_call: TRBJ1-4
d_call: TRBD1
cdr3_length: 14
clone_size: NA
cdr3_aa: CASTRQGVNEKLFF
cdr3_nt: TGTGCCAGCACAAGACAGGGCGTTAATGAAAAACTGTTTTTT

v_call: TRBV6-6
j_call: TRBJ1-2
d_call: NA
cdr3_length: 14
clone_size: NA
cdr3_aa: CASRRGGGALGYTF
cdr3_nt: TGTGCCAGCAGAAGGGGTGGAGGGGCGCTTGGCTACACCTTC

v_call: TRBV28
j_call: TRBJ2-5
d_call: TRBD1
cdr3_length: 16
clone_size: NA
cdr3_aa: CASSFPSDRSKATQYF
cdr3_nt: TGTGCCAGCAGTTTCCCGTCGGACAGGTCGAAAGCGACCCAGTACTTC

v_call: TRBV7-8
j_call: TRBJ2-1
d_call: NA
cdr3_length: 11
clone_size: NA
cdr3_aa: CASSSRGEQFF
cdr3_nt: TGTGCCAGCAGCTCCCGGGGAGAGCAGTTCTTC

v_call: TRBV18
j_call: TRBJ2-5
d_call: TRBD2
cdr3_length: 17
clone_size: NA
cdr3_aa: CASSPRAGTSSQETQYF
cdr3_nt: TGTGCCAGCTCACCAAGGGCTGGGACTAGCAGCCAAGAGACCCAGTACTTC

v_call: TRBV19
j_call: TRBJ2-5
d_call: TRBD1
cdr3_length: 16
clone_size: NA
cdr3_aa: CASSIRQGNKKETQYF
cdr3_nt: TGTGCCAGTAGTATACGACAGGGGAATAAGAAAGAGACCCAGTACTTC

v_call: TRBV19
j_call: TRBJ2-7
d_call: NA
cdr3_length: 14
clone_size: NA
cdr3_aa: CASSIGQQYYEQYF
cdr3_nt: TGTGCCAGTAGTATCGGACAGCAATACTACGAGCAGTACTTC

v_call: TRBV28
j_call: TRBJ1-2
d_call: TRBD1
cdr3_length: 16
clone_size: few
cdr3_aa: CASSLPGQYTNYGYTF
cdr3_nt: TGTGCCAGCAGTCTACCGGGACAGTATACTAACTATGGCTACACCTTC